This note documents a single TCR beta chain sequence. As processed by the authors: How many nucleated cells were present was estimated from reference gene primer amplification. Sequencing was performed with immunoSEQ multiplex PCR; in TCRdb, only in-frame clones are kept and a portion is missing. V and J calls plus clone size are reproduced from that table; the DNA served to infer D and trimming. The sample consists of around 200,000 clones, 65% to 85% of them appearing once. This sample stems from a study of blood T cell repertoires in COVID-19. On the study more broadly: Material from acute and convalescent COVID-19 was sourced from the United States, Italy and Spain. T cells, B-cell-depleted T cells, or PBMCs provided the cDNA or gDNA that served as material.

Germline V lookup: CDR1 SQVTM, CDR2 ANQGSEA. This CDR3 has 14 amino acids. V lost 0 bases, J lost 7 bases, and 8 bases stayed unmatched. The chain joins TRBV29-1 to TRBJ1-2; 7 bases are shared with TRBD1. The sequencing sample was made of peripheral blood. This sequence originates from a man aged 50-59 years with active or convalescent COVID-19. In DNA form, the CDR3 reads TGCAGCGTTGAAGATTTAGAGGGGGCTCGTGGCTACACCTTC. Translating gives CSVEDLEGARGYTF. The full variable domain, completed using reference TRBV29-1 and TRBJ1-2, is SAVISQKPSRDICQRGTSLTIQCQVDSQVTMMFWYRQQPGQSLTLIATANQGSEATYESGFVIDKFPISRPNLTFSTLTVSNMSPEDSSIYLCSVEDLEGARGYTFGSGTRLTVV.